The sequence of this T cell receptor beta chain was determined in a study of CD8 T cells in Susac syndrome. Random hexamers primed reverse transcription of about 0.5 to 1 ug RNA. TCRdb fed the immunoSEQ multiplex PCR reads into MiXCR, producing one record per CDR3 protein. The table includes 95,000 to 150,000 distinct CDR3 sequences, roughly 94% detected once. It was negative isolation that provided the CD8+ and CD4+ T cells, whereas TEMRA cells were enriched by FACS. The V end was cut by 0 bases, the J end by 4 bases, with 15 bases between. The CDR3 sequence is 15 residues long. CDR1 is DFQATT, CDR2 SNEGSKA, per germline (reference sequence).

The sequencing sample was made of CD8+ T cells from PBMCs. The chain has TRBV20-1 and TRBJ1-2; no reliable D call. The TCR comes from a human donor with Susac syndrome. CDR3 region: CSARDPTGMGYGYTF. The CDR3 DNA reads as TGCAGTGCTAGAGACCCCACTGGGATGGGCTATGGCTACACCTTC.